This record covers a single T cell receptor beta chain. This clone was detected only once. Its antigen remains unidentified. Base qualities are not recorded, but no much larger clone differs from it by a single base. According to the germline V gene, CDR1 reads MRHNA and CDR2 reads SNTAGT. Germline trimming: 4 bases from V, 2 bases from J; junction bases outside gene matches: 5. The CDR3 covers 15 residues, taking in both the cysteine and the phenylalanine. Only CDR3 DNA is held: 45 bases, read in frame from base 1. The sample is drawn from a study of cytomegalovirus exposure and HLA in healthy donors (dated by TCRdb to the late 2010s). At the level of the whole study: According to a later analysis, the approximately 120 validation repertoires were produced on the same platform as the roughly 600 repertoires of the first cohort. A separate validation cohort of roughly 110 different subjects was used in addition to the 666-subject first cohort. To predict cytomegalovirus infection status, the study combined high-throughput TCR immunosequencing, statistical association of individual TCRs with disease status, and machine learning. The study aimed to test whether cataloging public T cell receptors could reveal signatures of past pathogen exposure.

Donors formed part of the validation cohort, which comprised 120 subjects and was distinct from the first cohort of under 750 subjects. The library came from the immunoSEQ multiplex PCR assay. Processing in the source paper ran as follows. A statistical classification framework was built to diagnose cytomegalovirus status from the catalog of TCR beta chain sequences. The immuneACCESS repertoire file appears here via TCRdb, limited to in-frame rearrangements. These files lack a portion of the clones; in checked studies, under half of the deficit traces to unresolved V genes, and the cause of the others is not known. That table supplies the V and J calls and clone size; D and trimming were determined from the DNA. Within this sample are 120,000 or so clones, with about 91% of them counted one time only. 1.5% to 2% of the sample is in the top ten clones. Study-level results and caveats: According to the authors, the approach could potentially be generalized to other disease states and immunological phenotypes. The classifier was reported to diagnose cytomegalovirus status with high specificity and sensitivity in both the original cohort and the validation cohort. In vitro tests confirmed that a few of the cytomegalovirus-associated TCR beta chains recognize cytomegalovirus antigens. A later analysis had no HLA typing for the validation cohort, so co-occurrence there was scored across all 110 or so repertoires. A later analysis found that TCRs clustered in the first cohort also tended to co-occur in the roughly 120 validation repertoires, with roughly 95% of cluster scores above 0. In the study, approximately 160 TCR beta chains were listed as associated with cytomegalovirus. Most TCR sequences were seen in very few donors, while some public TCRs were found in many individuals.

Sequencing was performed on PBMCs. The clonotype was recovered from a man between 18 and 29 years old in good health and CMV-seronegative. In this chain, TRBV6-4 is recombined with TRBJ2-3; 8 nucleotides in the junction match TRBD2. The CDR3 loop reads CASSATSGTTDTQYF. Read as DNA, the sequence is TGTGCCAGCAGTGCCACTAGCGGAACCACAGATACGCAGTATTTT.